The 6 T cell receptor beta chains listed next were all sequenced from one sample in a study of technical replicates of blood from a few donors. The repertoire was sequenced with immunoSEQ multiplex PCR; TCRdb's copy has only in-frame clones and lacks some. The sample records approximately 60,000 clones, around 86% being singletons. Sequencing used PBMCs. These receptors originate from a human donor in good health. Some clones in this sample may be carry-over from other donors' samples.

This chain uses TRBV6-4 with TRBJ1-6; TRBD1 aligns across 11 bases. CDR3 size: 14 residues. Germline values: CDR1 MRHNA, CDR2 SNTAGT. Trimming at V came to 6 bases and at J to 14 bases, leaving 9 bases not matched to a gene. CDR3 protein: CASRGQGDKLSLHF. In nucleotides, the CDR3 is TGTGCCAGCAGGGGACAGGGGGATAAGCTGTCCCTCCACTTT.

This clone was counted between two and nine times. The CDR3 spells CASSPGPAGVYEQYF. The DNA for the CDR3 is TGTGCCAGCAGCCCGGGTCCAGCGGGGGTCTACGAGCAGTACTTC. This chain connects TRBV5-4 to TRBJ2-7; 8 bases fit TRBD2. Germline V lookup: CDR1 SGHNT, CDR2 YYREEE (reference sequence). The CDR3 has 15 amino acids. J gave up 3 bases and V 4 bases, and 9 bases lay outside the gene matches.

The chain uses TRBV2 and TRBJ2-5; D is possibly TRBD1 (5 bases). With 11 bases removed from V and 1 base from J, the gap between germline ends came to 11 bases. Per the germline V gene, CDR1 is SNHLY and CDR2 is FYNNEI. The CDR3 sequence is 12 residues long. CDR3 coding DNA: TGTGCCTCTCGACAGTCCCAAGAGACCCAGTACTTC. Its protein is CASRQSQETQYF.

V usage is TRBV4-2 and J usage is TRBJ2-7, with 7 bases aligning to TRBD2. V shed 0 bases, J shed 2 bases, and the junction held 10 bases outside the gene matches. This CDR3 is built from 17 residues. CDR1 and CDR2 (germline): LGHNA, YNFKEQ. The CDR3 is CASSQDPSASGPYEQYF. DNA of the CDR3: TGTGCCAGCAGCCAAGATCCTTCGGCTAGCGGCCCCTACGAGCAGTACTTC.

This clone was seen a single time. The CDR3 nucleotides are TGTGCCAGCAGCCAAGAACGGTCCATAAATGGCTACACCTTC. Amino acids: CASSQERSINGYTF. The chain is built from TRBV4-2 and TRBJ1-2, with D hard to call. With 0 bases removed from V and 6 bases from J, the gap between germline ends came to 11 bases. Germline V gene sequence: CDR1 LGHNA, CDR2 YNFKEQ. CDR3 length: 14 residues.

Concerning this clone: The identical CDR3 is also encoded by other nucleotide sequences in the sample. The chain employs TRBV5-1 and TRBJ2-1, with a possible D match to TRBD2 (6 bases). Trimming took off 5 bases at V and 4 bases at J, with 13 bases between the two ends. CDR1 is SGHRS, CDR2 YFSETQ, per germline. The CDR3 covers 14 residues. The CDR3 region has the DNA TGCGCCAGCAGTCTTAGCGGCGGATACAATGAGCAGTTCTTC. Its translation is CASSLSGGYNEQFF.